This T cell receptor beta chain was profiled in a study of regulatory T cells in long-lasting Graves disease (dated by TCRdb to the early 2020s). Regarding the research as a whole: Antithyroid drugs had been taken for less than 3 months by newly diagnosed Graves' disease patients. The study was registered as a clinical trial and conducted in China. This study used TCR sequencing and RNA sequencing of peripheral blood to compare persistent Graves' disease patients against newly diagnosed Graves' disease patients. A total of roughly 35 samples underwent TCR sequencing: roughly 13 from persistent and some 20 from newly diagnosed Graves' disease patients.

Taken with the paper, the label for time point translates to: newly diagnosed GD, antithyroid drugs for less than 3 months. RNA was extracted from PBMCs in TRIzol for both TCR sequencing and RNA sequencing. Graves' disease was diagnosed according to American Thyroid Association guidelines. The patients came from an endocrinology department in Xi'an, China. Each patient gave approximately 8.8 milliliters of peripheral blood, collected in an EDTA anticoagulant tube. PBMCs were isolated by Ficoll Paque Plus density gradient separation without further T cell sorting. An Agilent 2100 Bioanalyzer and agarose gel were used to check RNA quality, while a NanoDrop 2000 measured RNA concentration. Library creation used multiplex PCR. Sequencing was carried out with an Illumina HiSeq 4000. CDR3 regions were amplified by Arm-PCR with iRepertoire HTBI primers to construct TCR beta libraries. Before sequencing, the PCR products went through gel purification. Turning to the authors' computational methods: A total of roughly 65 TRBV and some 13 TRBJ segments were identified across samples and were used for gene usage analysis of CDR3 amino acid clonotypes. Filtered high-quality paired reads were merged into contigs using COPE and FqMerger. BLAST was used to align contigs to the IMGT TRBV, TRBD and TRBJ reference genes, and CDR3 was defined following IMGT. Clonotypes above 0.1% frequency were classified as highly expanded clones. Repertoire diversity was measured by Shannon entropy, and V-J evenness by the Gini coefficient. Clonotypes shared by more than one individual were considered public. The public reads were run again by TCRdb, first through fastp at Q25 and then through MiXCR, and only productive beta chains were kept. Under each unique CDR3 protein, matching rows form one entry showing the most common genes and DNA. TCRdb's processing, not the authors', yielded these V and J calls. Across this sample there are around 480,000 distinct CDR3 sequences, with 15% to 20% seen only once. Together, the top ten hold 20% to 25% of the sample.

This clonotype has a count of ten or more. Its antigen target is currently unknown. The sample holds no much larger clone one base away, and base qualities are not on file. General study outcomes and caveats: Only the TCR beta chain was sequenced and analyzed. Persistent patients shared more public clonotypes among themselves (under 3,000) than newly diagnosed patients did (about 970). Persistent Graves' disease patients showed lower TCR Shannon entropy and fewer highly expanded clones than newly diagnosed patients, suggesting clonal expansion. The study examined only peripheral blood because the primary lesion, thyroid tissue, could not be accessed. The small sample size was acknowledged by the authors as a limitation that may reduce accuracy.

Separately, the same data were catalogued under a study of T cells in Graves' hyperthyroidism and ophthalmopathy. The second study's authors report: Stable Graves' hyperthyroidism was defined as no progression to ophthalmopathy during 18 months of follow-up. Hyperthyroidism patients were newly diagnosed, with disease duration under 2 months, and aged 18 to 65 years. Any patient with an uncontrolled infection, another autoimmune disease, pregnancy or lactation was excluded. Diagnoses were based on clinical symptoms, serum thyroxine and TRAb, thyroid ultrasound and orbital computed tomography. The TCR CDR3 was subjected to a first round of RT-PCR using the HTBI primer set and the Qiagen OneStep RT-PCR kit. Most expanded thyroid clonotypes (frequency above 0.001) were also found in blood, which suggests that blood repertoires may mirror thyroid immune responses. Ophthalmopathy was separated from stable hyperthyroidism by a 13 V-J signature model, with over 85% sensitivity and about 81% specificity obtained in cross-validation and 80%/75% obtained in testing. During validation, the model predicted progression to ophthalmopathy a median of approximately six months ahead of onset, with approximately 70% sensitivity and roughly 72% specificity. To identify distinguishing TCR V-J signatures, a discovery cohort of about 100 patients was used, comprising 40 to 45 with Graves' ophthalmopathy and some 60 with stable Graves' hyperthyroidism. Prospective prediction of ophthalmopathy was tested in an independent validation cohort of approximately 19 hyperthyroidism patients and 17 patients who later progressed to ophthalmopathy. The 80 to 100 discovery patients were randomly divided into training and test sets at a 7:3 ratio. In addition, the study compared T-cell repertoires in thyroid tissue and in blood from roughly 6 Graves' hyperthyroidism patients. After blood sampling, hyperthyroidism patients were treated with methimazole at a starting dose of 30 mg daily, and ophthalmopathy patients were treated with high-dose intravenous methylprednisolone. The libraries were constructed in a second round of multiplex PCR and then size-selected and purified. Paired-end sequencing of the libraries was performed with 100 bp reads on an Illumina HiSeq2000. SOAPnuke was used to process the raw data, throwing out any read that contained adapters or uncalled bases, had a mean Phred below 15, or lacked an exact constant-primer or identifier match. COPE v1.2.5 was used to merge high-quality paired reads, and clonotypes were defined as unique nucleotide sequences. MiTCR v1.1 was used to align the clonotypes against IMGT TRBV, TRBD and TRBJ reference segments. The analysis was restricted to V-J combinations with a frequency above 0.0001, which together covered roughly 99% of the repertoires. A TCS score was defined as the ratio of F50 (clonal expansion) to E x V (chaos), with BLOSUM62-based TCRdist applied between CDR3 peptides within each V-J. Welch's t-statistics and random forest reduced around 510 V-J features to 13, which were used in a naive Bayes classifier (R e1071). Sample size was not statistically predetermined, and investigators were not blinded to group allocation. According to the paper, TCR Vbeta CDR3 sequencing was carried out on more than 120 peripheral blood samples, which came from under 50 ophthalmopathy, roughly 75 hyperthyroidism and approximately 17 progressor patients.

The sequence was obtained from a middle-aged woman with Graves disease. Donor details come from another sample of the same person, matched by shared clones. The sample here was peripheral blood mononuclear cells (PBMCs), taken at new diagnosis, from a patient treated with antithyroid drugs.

The CDR3 reads as follows: CSASSGGGATDTQYF. The nucleotide sequence is given as TGCAGTGCTAGCTCAGGCGGGGGGGCCACAGATACGCAGTATTTT. The chain is encoded by TRBV20-1 joined to TRBJ2-3, and 9 junction bases match TRBD2. In the germline V gene (reference sequence), CDR1 corresponds to DFQATT and CDR2 to SNEGSKA. Trimmed from V: 3 bases; trimmed from J: 2 bases; junction bases lacking a gene match: 6. The CDR3 starts with the cysteine, ends with the phenylalanine, and has 15 residues. Left in the record is the CDR3 DNA by itself, 45 bases read in frame from the first base.